This TCR beta chain was captured in a study of blood T cell repertoires in COVID-19. Study context: PBMCs, B-cell-depleted T cells, or T cells were the source of the cDNA or gDNA that made up the material.

Across about two dozen US areas, participants ranged in age from roughly 18 to 95 years. Two negative PCRs, clearance, or symptom resolution had been documented for recovered Cohort 3 donors. There are 15 residues in the CDR3. V lost 2 bases to trimming and J lost 1 base; unmatched junction nucleotides: 2. From germline, CDR1 is KGHSH and CDR2 LQKENI. In the authors' methods: Estimation of nucleated cell counts was performed using reference gene primer amplification. Repertoires were generated with immunoSEQ multiplex PCR, while TCRdb's copy carries only in-frame clones and drops some. V and J calls and clone size follow that table, whereas D and trimming were derived from the DNA. The table includes 210,000 or so clones, approximately 90% detected once.

Sequences were obtained from PBMCs or T cells enriched from blood (not recorded which). The V gene is TRBV18, the J gene TRBJ2-5; 9 positions agree with TRBD2. This TCR came from a man younger than 40 who had recovered from COVID-19. CDR3 amino acids: CASSPTRGGQETQYF. The CDR3 bases are TGTGCCAGCTCACCAACGCGGGGGGGCCAAGAGACCCAGTACTTC.